The source of this T cell receptor beta chain is a study of shared clonotypes between healthy human individuals. Sequencing used immunoSEQ multiplex PCR; TCRdb keeps in-frame clones, though not all of them. This table has about 380,000 clones, around 96% appearing once. The ends were cut back, 3 bases at V and 0 bases at J, with 14 bases in the middle. Germline CDR1 is LGHNA and CDR2 is YNFKEQ. There are 16 residues in the CDR3. The specimen sequenced was memory CD8+ T cells sorted from blood. As for subset: CD45RO+ cells pooled with CCR7-negative TemRA cells. The sequence was obtained from a man under 40 in good health. J is TRBJ1-1 and V is TRBV4-2; D may be TRBD1 (6 bases). The CDR3 loop reads CASSQLLGTLNTEAFF. The CDR3 DNA is TGTGCCAGCAGCCAGCTACTAGGGACATTGAACACTGAAGCTTTCTTT.